These T cell receptor beta chains were read from a single sample in a study of T cells in Graves' hyperthyroidism and ophthalmopathy. TCRdb called the multiplex PCR reads again in MiXCR, with one record for every CDR3 protein. The sample lists roughly 500,000 distinct CDR3 sequences, around 45% occurring once. The sequencing sample was made of peripheral blood or thyroid tissue (not recorded which). These receptors all come from an adult woman with Graves' disease, either hyperthyroidism or ophthalmopathy (not recorded which). CDR3s include the opening cysteine and the closing phenylalanine or tryptophan. The D gene is left open where the match is weak. Rows give clone size only sometimes, using once, few, many, or a class for an expanded clone.

j_call: TRBJ2-7; v_call: TRBV6-1; clone_size: many; d_call: .; cdr3_aa: CASRRTDLYEQYF; cdr3_nt: TGTGCCAGCAGACGGACAGACCTCTACGAGCAGTACTTC
j_call: TRBJ2-7; v_call: TRBV10-3; clone_size: many; d_call: .; cdr3_aa: CAITEPGDPNEQYF; cdr3_nt: TGTGCCATCACCGAACCGGGAGACCCGAACGAGCAGTACTTC
j_call: TRBJ2-6; v_call: TRBV6-4; clone_size: few; d_call: .; cdr3_aa: CASSDSRFGANVLTF; cdr3_nt: TGTGCCAGCAGTGACTCCAGGTTTGGGGCCAACGTCCTGACTTTC
j_call: TRBJ2-5; v_call: TRBV6-6; clone_size: .; d_call: .; cdr3_aa: CASSYSGISLGTQYF; cdr3_nt: TGTGCCAGCAGTTACTCGGGCATATCCCTCGGGACCCAGTACTTC
j_call: TRBJ1-5; v_call: TRBV25-1; clone_size: .; d_call: .; cdr3_aa: CACSATRYSNQPQHF; cdr3_nt: TGTGCCTGCAGTGCCACACGTTATAGCAATCAGCCCCAGCATTTT
j_call: TRBJ2-2; v_call: TRBV7-9; clone_size: few; d_call: .; cdr3_aa: CASSLMGMGTGELFF; cdr3_nt: TGTGCCAGCAGCTTAATGGGGATGGGAACCGGGGAGCTGTTTTTT
j_call: TRBJ2-3; v_call: TRBV7-2; clone_size: .; d_call: .; cdr3_aa: CASSFRAGTDTQYF; cdr3_nt: TGTGCCAGCAGCTTCCGGGCAGGCACAGATACGCAGTATTTT
j_call: TRBJ2-5; v_call: TRBV29-1; clone_size: .; d_call: TRBD1; cdr3_aa: CSVEFGTGNQPQYF; cdr3_nt: TGCAGCGTTGAATTCGGGACAGGGAATCAGCCCCAGTACTTC
j_call: TRBJ2-2; v_call: TRBV5-1; clone_size: .; d_call: .; cdr3_aa: CASSLVMGVDTGELFF; cdr3_nt: TGCGCCAGCAGCTTGGTTATGGGGGTCGACACCGGGGAGCTGTTTTTT
j_call: TRBJ2-5; v_call: TRBV5-1; clone_size: many; d_call: TRBD2; cdr3_aa: CASSQAGTSGKETQYF; cdr3_nt: TGCGCCAGCAGCCAAGCCGGGACTAGCGGAAAAGAGACCCAGTACTTC
j_call: TRBJ2-2; v_call: TRBV5-1; clone_size: once; d_call: TRBD1; cdr3_aa: CASSEQGIGTGELFF; cdr3_nt: TGCGCCAGCAGCGAACAGGGGATTGGCACCGGGGAGCTGTTTTTT
j_call: TRBJ1-6; v_call: TRBV11-1; clone_size: many; d_call: .; cdr3_aa: CASSLGGRIRNSPLHF; cdr3_nt: TGTGCCAGCAGCCTGGGAGGGAGGATACGGAATTCACCCCTCCACTTT
j_call: TRBJ2-2; v_call: TRBV6-4; clone_size: .; d_call: .; cdr3_aa: CASSLRAGPTGELFF; cdr3_nt: TGTGCCAGCAGTTTAAGGGCAGGACCCACCGGGGAGCTGTTTTTT
j_call: TRBJ2-2; v_call: TRBV7-3; clone_size: .; d_call: .; cdr3_aa: CASSLGVPGRNTGELFF; cdr3_nt: TGTGCCAGCAGCTTAGGGGTGCCGGGACGAAACACCGGGGAGCTGTTTTTT
j_call: TRBJ2-7; v_call: TRBV29-1; clone_size: .; d_call: TRBD1; cdr3_aa: CSVDFRDRGIEQYF; cdr3_nt: TGCAGCGTGGACTTCCGGGACAGGGGGATCGAGCAGTACTTC
j_call: TRBJ1-5; v_call: TRBV12-3/TRBV12-4; clone_size: .; d_call: .; cdr3_aa: CASSQEARRGQPQHF; cdr3_nt: TGTGCCAGCAGCCAGGAGGCCAGACGTGGACAGCCCCAGCATTTT
j_call: TRBJ2-7; v_call: TRBV20-1; clone_size: many; d_call: TRBD2; cdr3_aa: CSAAVGTNVFEQYF; cdr3_nt: TGCAGTGCTGCCGTTGGGACTAACGTTTTCGAGCAGTACTTC
j_call: TRBJ2-5; v_call: TRBV7-2; clone_size: many; d_call: .; cdr3_aa: CASSLTLETQYF; cdr3_nt: TGTGCCAGCTCCCTCACTCTGGAGACCCAGTACTTC
j_call: TRBJ2-5; v_call: TRBV12-3/TRBV12-4; clone_size: many; d_call: .; cdr3_aa: CASSVRGVETQYF; cdr3_nt: TGTGCCAGCAGCGTAAGGGGAGTAGAGACCCAGTACTTC
j_call: TRBJ1-1; v_call: TRBV5-1; clone_size: .; d_call: .; cdr3_aa: CASSLDLAQKMNTEAFF; cdr3_nt: TGCGCCAGCAGCTTGGATTTAGCCCAGAAGATGAACACTGAAGCTTTCTTT
j_call: TRBJ2-3; v_call: TRBV12-3/TRBV12-4; clone_size: .; d_call: .; cdr3_aa: CASSLYRDRTDTQYF; cdr3_nt: TGTGCCAGCAGTCTTTACAGGGATCGCACAGATACGCAGTATTTT
j_call: TRBJ2-5; v_call: TRBV24-1; clone_size: .; d_call: .; cdr3_aa: CATSEPSRQETQYF; cdr3_nt: TGTGCCACCAGTGAACCAAGTAGACAAGAGACCCAGTACTTC
j_call: TRBJ1-1; v_call: TRBV7-2; clone_size: .; d_call: .; cdr3_aa: CASSLNRDNTEAFF; cdr3_nt: TGTGCCAGCAGCTTAAACCGGGACAACACTGAAGCTTTCTTT
j_call: TRBJ2-7; v_call: TRBV6-1; clone_size: many; d_call: .; cdr3_aa: CASTRRFYEQYF; cdr3_nt: TGTGCCAGCACCAGAAGATTCTACGAGCAGTACTTC
j_call: TRBJ2-7; v_call: TRBV20-1; clone_size: many; d_call: .; cdr3_aa: CSVEEQYF; cdr3_nt: TGCAGTGTCGAGGAGCAGTACTTC
j_call: TRBJ2-6; v_call: TRBV25-1; clone_size: few; d_call: .; cdr3_aa: CASTGGGGSGANVLTF; cdr3_nt: TGTGCCAGCACCGGGGGAGGGGGCAGTGGTGCCAACGTCCTGACTTTC
j_call: TRBJ1-5; v_call: TRBV2; clone_size: .; d_call: .; cdr3_aa: CASSRGGAGQPQHF; cdr3_nt: TGTGCCTCTTCTAGGGGGGGGGCTGGTCAGCCCCAGCATTTT
j_call: TRBJ2-5; v_call: TRBV11-2; clone_size: few; d_call: .; cdr3_aa: CASSDAQTQYF; cdr3_nt: TGTGCCAGCAGCGACGCGCAGACCCAGTACTTC
j_call: TRBJ1-1; v_call: TRBV11-2; clone_size: .; d_call: .; cdr3_aa: CASSWAGGANTEAFF; cdr3_nt: TGTGCCAGCAGCTGGGCTGGGGGCGCGAACACTGAAGCTTTCTTT
j_call: TRBJ1-1; v_call: TRBV12-3/TRBV12-4; clone_size: many; d_call: TRBD1; cdr3_aa: CASRRTGSGTEAFF; cdr3_nt: TGTGCCAGCAGACGGACAGGGTCGGGCACTGAAGCTTTCTTT
j_call: TRBJ2-7; v_call: TRBV2; clone_size: many; d_call: .; cdr3_aa: CANPGDEQYF; cdr3_nt: TGTGCCAACCCGGGTGACGAGCAGTACTTC
j_call: TRBJ1-6; v_call: TRBV9; clone_size: few; d_call: TRBD1; cdr3_aa: CASSGSRDGSYEQGAFGNSPLHF; cdr3_nt: TGTGCCAGCAGCGGATCCCGGGACGGGTCCTACGAGCAGGGGGCGTTTGGAAATTCACCCCTCCACTTT
j_call: TRBJ2-5; v_call: TRBV10-3; clone_size: .; d_call: TRBD2; cdr3_aa: CAISEEGMGGETQYF; cdr3_nt: TGTGCCATCAGTGAGGAGGGGATGGGGGGGGAGACCCAGTACTTC
j_call: TRBJ2-6; v_call: TRBV20-1; clone_size: .; d_call: .; cdr3_aa: CSARGNGANVLTF; cdr3_nt: TGCAGTGCTAGAGGGAATGGGGCCAACGTCCTGACTTTC
j_call: TRBJ2-5; v_call: TRBV29-1; clone_size: .; d_call: .; cdr3_aa: CSVVDPGTLQETQYF; cdr3_nt: TGCAGCGTCGTGGACCCCGGGACACTCCAAGAGACCCAGTACTTC
j_call: TRBJ2-7; v_call: TRBV6-6; clone_size: .; d_call: TRBD1; cdr3_aa: CASSYLSTGIPYEQYF; cdr3_nt: TGTGCCAGCAGTTACCTATCGACAGGGATACCCTACGAGCAGTACTTC
j_call: TRBJ1-2; v_call: TRBV5-1; clone_size: .; d_call: .; cdr3_aa: CASSLDGDGGGCTF; cdr3_nt: TGCGCCAGCAGCTTGGATGGAGATGGCGGCGGCTGCACCTTC
j_call: TRBJ2-5; v_call: TRBV20-1; clone_size: .; d_call: TRBD2; cdr3_aa: CSARDPSGGYDSPQEAQYF; cdr3_nt: TGCAGTGCTAGAGATCCCAGCGGGGGCTACGATTCCCCTCAAGAGGCCCAGTACTTC
j_call: TRBJ1-6; v_call: TRBV10-3; clone_size: .; d_call: .; cdr3_aa: CAIRPEVRNSPLHF; cdr3_nt: TGTGCCATCAGACCCGAGGTGCGGAATTCACCCCTCCACTTT
j_call: TRBJ2-7; v_call: TRBV25-1; clone_size: few; d_call: .; cdr3_aa: CASSVGREEAEQYF; cdr3_nt: TGTGCCAGCAGTGTGGGCAGGGAGGAGGCCGAGCAGTACTTC
j_call: TRBJ2-7; v_call: TRBV11-2; clone_size: many; d_call: .; cdr3_aa: CASSPPWTGSYEQYF; cdr3_nt: TGTGCCAGCAGCCCCCCTTGGACGGGGTCCTACGAGCAGTACTTC
j_call: TRBJ1-5; v_call: TRBV20-1; clone_size: .; d_call: .; cdr3_aa: CSARLVNQPQHF; cdr3_nt: TGCAGTGCTAGATTGGTCAATCAGCCCCAGCATTTT